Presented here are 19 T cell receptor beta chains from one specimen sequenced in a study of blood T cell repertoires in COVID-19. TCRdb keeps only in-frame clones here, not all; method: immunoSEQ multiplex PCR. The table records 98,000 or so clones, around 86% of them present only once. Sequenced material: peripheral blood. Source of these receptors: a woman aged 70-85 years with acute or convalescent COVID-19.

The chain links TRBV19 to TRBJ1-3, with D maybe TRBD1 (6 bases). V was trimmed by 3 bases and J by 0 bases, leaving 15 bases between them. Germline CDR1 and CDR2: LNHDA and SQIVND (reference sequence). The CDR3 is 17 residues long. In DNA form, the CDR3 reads TGTGCCAGTAGTATCTTGAACAGGGCGAACTCTGGAAACACCATATATTTT. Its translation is CASSILNRANSGNTIYF. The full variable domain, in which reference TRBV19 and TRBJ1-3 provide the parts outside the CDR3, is DGGITQSPKYLFRKEGQNVTLSCEQNLNHDAMYWYRQDPGQGLRLIYYSQIVNDFQKGDIAEGYSVSREKKESFPLTVTSAQKNPTAFYLCASSILNRANSGNTIYFGEGSWLTVV.

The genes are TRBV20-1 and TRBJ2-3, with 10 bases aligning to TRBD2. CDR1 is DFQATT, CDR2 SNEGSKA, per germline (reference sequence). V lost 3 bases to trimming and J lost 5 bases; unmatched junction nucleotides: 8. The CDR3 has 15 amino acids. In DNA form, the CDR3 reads TGCAGTGCTAGTAAAAGCGGGGGGGCTTTAGATACGCAGTATTTT. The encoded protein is CSASKSGGALDTQYF.

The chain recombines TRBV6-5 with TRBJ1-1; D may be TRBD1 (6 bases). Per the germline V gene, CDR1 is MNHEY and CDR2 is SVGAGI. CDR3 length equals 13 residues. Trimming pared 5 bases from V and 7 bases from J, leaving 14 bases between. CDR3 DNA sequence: TGTGCCAGCAGTAACGCTCGGACAGATGAAGCTTTCTTT. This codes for CASSNARTDEAFF.

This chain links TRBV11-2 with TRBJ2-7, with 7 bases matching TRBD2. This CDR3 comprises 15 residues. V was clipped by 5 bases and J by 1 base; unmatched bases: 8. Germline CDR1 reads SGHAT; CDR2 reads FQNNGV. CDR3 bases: TGTGCCAGCAGCCCCGGGACTATTAGTTCCTACGAGCAGTACTTC. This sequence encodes CASSPGTISSYEQYF.

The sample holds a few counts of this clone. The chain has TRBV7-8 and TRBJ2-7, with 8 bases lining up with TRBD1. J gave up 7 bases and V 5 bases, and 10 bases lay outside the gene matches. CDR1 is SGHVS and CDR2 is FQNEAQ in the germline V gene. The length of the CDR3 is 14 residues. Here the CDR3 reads CASSLTTGVREQYF. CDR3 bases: TGTGCCAGCAGCCTTACGACAGGGGTACGTGAGCAGTACTTC.

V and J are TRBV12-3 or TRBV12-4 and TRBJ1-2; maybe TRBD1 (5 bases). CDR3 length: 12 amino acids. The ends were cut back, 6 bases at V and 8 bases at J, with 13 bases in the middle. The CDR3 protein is CASRDAGIGYTF. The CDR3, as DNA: TGTGCCAGCAGGGACGCAGGGATAGGCTACACCTTC.

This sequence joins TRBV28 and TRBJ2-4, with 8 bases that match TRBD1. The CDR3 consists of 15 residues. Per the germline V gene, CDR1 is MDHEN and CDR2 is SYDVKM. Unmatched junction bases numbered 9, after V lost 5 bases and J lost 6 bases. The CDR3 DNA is TGTGCCAGCAGTCCGCCATGGACAGGGAGAAACATTCAGTACTTC. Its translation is CASSPPWTGRNIQYF.

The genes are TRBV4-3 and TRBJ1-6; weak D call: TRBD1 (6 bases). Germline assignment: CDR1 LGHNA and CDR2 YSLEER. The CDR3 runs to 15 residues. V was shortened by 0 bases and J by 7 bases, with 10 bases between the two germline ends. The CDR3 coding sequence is TGCGCCAGCAGCCAAGAAAAGGACAGCAATTCACCCCTCCACTTT. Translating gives CASSQEKDSNSPLHF.

In nucleotides, the CDR3 is TGCGCCAGCAGAGTCCAGGGGGCCGAGGGGGAAAAACTGTTTTTT. Protein product: CASRVQGAEGEKLFF. V usage is TRBV5-1 and J usage is TRBJ1-4, with 8 nucleotides matching TRBD1. The germline gives CDR1 SGHRS, CDR2 YFSETQ. The trim removed 5 bases at V and 8 bases at J, leaving 11 bases unmatched. The CDR3 runs 15 residues.

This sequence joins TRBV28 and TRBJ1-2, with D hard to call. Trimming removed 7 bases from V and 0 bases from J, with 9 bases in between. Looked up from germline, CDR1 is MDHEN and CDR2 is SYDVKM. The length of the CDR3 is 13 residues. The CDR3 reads CASTLQTNYGYTF. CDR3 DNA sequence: TGTGCCAGCACCCTCCAGACTAACTATGGCTACACCTTC.

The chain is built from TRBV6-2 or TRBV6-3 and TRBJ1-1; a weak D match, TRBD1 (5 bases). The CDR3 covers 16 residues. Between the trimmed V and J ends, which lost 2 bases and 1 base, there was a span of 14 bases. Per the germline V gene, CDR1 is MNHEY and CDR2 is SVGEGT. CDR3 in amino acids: CASSYPAHRGNTEAFF. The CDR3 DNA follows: TGTGCCAGCAGTTACCCCGCACATAGGGGGAACACTGAAGCTTTCTTT.

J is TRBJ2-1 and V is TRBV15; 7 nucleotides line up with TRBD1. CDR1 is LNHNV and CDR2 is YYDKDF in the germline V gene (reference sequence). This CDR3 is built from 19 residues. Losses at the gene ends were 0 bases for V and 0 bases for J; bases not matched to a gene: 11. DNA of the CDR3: TGTGCCACCAGCAGAGATAGAGGGGGCCTCCAGAGCTCCTACAATGAGCAGTTCTTC. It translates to CATSRDRGGLQSSYNEQFF.

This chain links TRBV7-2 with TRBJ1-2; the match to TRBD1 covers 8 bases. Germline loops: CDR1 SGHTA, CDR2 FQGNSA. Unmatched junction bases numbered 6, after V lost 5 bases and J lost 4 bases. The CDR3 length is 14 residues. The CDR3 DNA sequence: TGTGCCAGCAGCGGGGAACAGGGGGTCTATGGCTACACCTTC. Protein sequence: CASSGEQGVYGYTF. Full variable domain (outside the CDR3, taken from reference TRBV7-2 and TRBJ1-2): GAGVSQSPSNKVTEKGKDVELRCDPISGHTALYWYRQSLGQGLEFLIYFQGNSAPDKSGLPSDRFSAERTGGSVSTLTIQRTQQEDSAVYLCASSGEQGVYGYTFGSGTRLTVV.

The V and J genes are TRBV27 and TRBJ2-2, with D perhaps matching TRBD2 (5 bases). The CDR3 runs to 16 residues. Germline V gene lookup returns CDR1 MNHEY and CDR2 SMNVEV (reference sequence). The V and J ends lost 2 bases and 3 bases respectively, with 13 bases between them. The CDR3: CASSLKFWGDTGELFF. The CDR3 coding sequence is TGTGCCAGCAGTTTAAAATTCTGGGGAGACACCGGGGAGCTGTTTTTT.

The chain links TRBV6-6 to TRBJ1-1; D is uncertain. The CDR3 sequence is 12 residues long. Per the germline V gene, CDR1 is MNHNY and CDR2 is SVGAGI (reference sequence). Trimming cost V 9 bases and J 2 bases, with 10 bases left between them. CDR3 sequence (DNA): TGTGCCAGTTGGTTGAGAAACACTGAAGCTTTCTTT. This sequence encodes CASWLRNTEAFF.

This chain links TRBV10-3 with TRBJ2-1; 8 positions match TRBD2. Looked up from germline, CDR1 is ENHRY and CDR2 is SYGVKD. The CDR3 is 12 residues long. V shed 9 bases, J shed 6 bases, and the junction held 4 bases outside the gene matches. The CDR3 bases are TGTGCCATGTCCGGGACTAGCAATGAGCAGTTCTTC. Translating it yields CAMSGTSNEQFF.

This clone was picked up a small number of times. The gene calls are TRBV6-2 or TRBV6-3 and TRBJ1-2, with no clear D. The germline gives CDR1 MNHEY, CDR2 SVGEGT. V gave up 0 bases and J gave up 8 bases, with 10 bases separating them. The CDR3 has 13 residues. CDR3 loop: CASSYSKGGGYTF. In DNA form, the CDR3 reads TGTGCCAGCAGTTACTCGAAGGGAGGAGGCTACACCTTC.

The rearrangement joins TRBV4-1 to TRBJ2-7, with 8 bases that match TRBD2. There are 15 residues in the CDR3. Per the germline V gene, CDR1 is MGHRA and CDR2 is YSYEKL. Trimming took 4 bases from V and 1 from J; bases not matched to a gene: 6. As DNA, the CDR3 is TGCGCCAGCAGCCGTGGACTAGCCTCATCCTACGAGCAGTACTTC. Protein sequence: CASSRGLASSYEQYF.

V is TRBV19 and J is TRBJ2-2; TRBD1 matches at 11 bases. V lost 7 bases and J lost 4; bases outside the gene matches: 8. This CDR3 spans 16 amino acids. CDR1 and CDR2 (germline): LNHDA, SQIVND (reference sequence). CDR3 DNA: TGTGCCAGTAAGCGCGGGACAGGGGGAATCACCGGGGAGCTGTTTTTT. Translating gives CASKRGTGGITGELFF.